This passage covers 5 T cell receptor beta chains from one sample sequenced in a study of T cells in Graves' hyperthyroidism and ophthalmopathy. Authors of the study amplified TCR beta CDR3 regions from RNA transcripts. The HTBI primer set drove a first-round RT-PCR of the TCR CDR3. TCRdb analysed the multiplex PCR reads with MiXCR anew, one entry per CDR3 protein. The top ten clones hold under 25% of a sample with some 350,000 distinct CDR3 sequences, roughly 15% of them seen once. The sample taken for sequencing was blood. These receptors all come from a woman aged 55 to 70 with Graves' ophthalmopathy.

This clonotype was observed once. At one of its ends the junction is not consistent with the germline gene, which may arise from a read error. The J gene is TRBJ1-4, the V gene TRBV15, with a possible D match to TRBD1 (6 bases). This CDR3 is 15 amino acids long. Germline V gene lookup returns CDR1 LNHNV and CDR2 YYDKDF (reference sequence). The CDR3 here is CATSREQGSGERLFF. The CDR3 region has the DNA TGTGCCACCAGCAGAGAACAGGGCTCGGGGGAAAGACTGTTTTTT.

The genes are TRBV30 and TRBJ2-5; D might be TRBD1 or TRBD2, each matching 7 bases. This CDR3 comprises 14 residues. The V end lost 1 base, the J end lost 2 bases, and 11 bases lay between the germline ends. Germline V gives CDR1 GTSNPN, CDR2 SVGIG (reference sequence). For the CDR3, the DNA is TGTGCCTGGAGTGCCAGGGGGGGGCAAGAGACCCAGTACTTC. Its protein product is CAWSARGGQETQYF.

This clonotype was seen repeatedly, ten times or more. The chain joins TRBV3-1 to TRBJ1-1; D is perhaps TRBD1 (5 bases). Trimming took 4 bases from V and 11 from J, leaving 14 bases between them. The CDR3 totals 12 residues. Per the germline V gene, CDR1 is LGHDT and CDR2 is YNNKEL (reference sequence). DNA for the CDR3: TGTGCCAGCAGCCCCGGGGGACCCAGGGCTTTCTTT. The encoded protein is CASSPGGPRAFF.

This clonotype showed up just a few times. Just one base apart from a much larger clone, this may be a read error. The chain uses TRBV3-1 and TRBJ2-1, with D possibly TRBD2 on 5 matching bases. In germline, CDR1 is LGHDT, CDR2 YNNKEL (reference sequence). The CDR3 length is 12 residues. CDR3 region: CASSLRRNEQLF. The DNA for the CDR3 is TGTGCCAGCAGCCTTCGGAGGAATGAGCAGCTCTTC.

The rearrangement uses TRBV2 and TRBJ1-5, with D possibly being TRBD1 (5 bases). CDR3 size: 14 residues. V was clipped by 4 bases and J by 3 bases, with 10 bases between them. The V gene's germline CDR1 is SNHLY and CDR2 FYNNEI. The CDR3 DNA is TGTGCCAGCAGTGTTGACAGACTCAATCAGCCCCAGCATTTT. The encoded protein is CASSVDRLNQPQHF.